A few counts support the clone carrying this T cell receptor (beta chain). Its antigen is unidentified. The CDR3 regions of TCR beta were amplified from RNA transcripts. Using the HTBI primer set, a first-round RT-PCR was run on the TCR CDR3. TCRdb processed the multiplex PCR reads anew with MiXCR; each CDR3 protein has one entry. This table has about 380,000 distinct CDR3 sequences, less than 20% appearing once. The data originate from a study of T cells in Graves' hyperthyroidism and ophthalmopathy. The V gene end was trimmed by 4 bases and the J gene end by 6 bases; junction bases not matched to a gene: 12. Germline loops: CDR1 SGHRS, CDR2 YFSETQ. CDR3 length equals 16 residues. General observations from the study: Before onset, ophthalmopathy was predicted by the model a median approximately 6.6 months earlier.

The V gene is TRBV5-1, the J gene TRBJ2-2, with TRBD1 matching 7 bases. Sequencing was done on a sample of blood. The sequence was collected from a man aged 18 to 29 with Graves' ophthalmopathy. The CDR3 DNA follows: TGCGCCAGCAGCCCGCGGACAGGTTATAACGCCGGGGAGCTGTTTTTT. Its protein is CASSPRTGYNAGELFF.